The 16 T cell receptor beta chains in this list originate from one sample, sequenced in a study of blood T cell repertoires in COVID-19. Profiled with immunoSEQ multiplex PCR; TCRdb holds only in-frame clones, not every one. Of 200,000 or so clones in the sample, 86% were seen once. The sequenced material came from peripheral blood. The receptors were sampled from a man older than 75 with acute or convalescent COVID-19.

The CDR3 DNA is TGTGCCAGCAGTTTACAGGGGGCGACCGGGGAGCTGTTTTTT. This encodes CASSLQGATGELFF. The chain uses TRBV2 and TRBJ2-2; 9 bases align to TRBD1. Germline V gives CDR1 SNHLY, CDR2 FYNNEI. CDR3 length equals 14 residues. Germline trimming cut 5 bases from V and 5 bases from J; bases unmatched to any gene: 3.

The chain employs TRBV25-1 and TRBJ2-3, with TRBD2 matching over 7 bases. There are 16 residues in the CDR3. J was trimmed by 1 base and V by 3 bases; bases with no gene match: 7. The V gene's germline CDR1 is MGHDK and CDR2 SYGVNS. DNA for the CDR3: TGTGCCAGCAGTGATGCTCGACTAGCTGGCACAGATACGCAGTATTTT. Translation: CASSDARLAGTDTQYF.

This chain links TRBV6-6 with TRBJ1-6; tentatively, D is TRBD1 (5 bases). The CDR3 is 15 residues long. Germline V CDR1 and CDR2: MNHNY, SVGAGI (reference sequence). Deletions cut 7 bases from V and 10 bases from J, with 20 bases between. For the CDR3, the DNA is TGTGCCAGCAACGGACCGACAGTCCAGGGCTCACCCCTCCACTTT. Translating gives CASNGPTVQGSPLHF.

The V and J genes are TRBV7-2 and TRBJ2-1; 11 bases fit TRBD2. The CDR3 spans 17 residues. Germline CDR1 reads SGHTA; CDR2 reads FQGNSA. After removal of 5 bases from V and 4 bases from J, the junction contained 10 bases not matched to a gene. The CDR3 here is CASSKRTSGFAYNEQFF. CDR3 coding DNA: TGTGCCAGCAGCAAAAGGACTAGCGGGTTTGCATACAATGAGCAGTTCTTC.

The rearrangement joins TRBV3-1 (or the pseudogene TRBV3-2) to TRBJ2-1, with D possibly matching TRBD2 (6 bases). Trimming removed 1 base at V and 9 bases at J, with 7 bases between. The CDR3 has 12 residues. Germline-derived CDR1 and CDR2 are LGHDT and YNNKEL (reference sequence). DNA of the CDR3: TGTGCCAGCAGCCAAGTGGGGGGTGAGCAGTTCTTC. As protein: CASSQVGGEQFF.

The chain links TRBV21-1 to TRBJ2-7; the DNA was not used to check the table's D call, TRBD1. TRBV21-1 is flagged as a pseudogene. The CDR3 covers 16 residues. In DNA, the CDR3 is TGTGCCAGCAGCAAACGGACCGGGACAGGGGGCTACGAGCAGTACGTC. Residues: CASSKRTGTGGYEQYV.

This chain joins TRBV4-1 and TRBJ1-2; 9 bases are shared with TRBD1. The CDR3 runs to 16 residues. Per the germline V gene, CDR1 is MGHRA and CDR2 is YSYEKL. V lost 1 base to trimming and J lost 8 bases; unmatched junction nucleotides: 11. The CDR3 sequence: CASSQAFGDRAWGYTF. In DNA form, the CDR3 reads TGCGCCAGCAGCCAAGCCTTTGGGGACAGGGCTTGGGGCTACACCTTC.

The rearrangement links TRBV29-1 to TRBJ1-2, with 9 bases lining up with TRBD1. The CDR3 totals 14 residues. Germline loops: CDR1 SQVTM, CDR2 ANQGSEA. V gave up 6 bases and J gave up 6 bases; unmatched junction bases: 11. CDR3 DNA sequence: TGCAGCGTGGAACCGGGACAGGGAATCGATGGCTACACCTTC. Protein product: CSVEPGQGIDGYTF.

V usage is TRBV18 and J usage is TRBJ2-5; the D is unclear. Germline lookup yields CDR1 KGHSH and CDR2 LQKENI. V gave up 4 bases and J gave up 1 base, with 7 bases separating them. The CDR3 length is 13 residues. CDR3 sequence: CASSLSSQETQYF. The DNA of the CDR3 is TGTGCCAGCTCACTGAGCTCCCAAGAGACCCAGTACTTC.

V and J are TRBV24-1 and TRBJ2-1, with 8 bases that match TRBD1. V trimming: 4 bases; J trimming: 5 bases; junction bases outside the gene matches: 9. Germline V gene lookup returns CDR1 KGHDR and CDR2 SFDVKD. This CDR3 spans 16 amino acids. CDR3 in amino acids: CATSEPAGQANNEQFF. The CDR3 bases are TGTGCCACCAGTGAGCCGGCGGGACAGGCTAACAATGAGCAGTTCTTC.

This clone was seen only a few times. V gene TRBV7-9 combines with J gene TRBJ2-1; 12 positions match TRBD2. The V gene end was trimmed by 5 bases and the J gene end by 7 bases; junction bases not matched to a gene: 6. Germline assignment: CDR1 SEHNR and CDR2 FQNEAQ (reference sequence). This CDR3 is 15 amino acids long. This CDR3 is CASSRTSGVANEQFF. CDR3 coding DNA: TGTGCCAGCAGCCGGACTAGCGGGGTGGCAAATGAGCAGTTCTTC.

This rearrangement joins TRBV3-1 (or the pseudogene TRBV3-2) to TRBJ2-2; a weak D match, TRBD1 (5 bases). V was shortened by 1 base and J by 3 bases, with 9 bases between the two germline ends. Per the germline V gene, CDR1 is LGHDT and CDR2 is YNNKEL (reference sequence). The CDR3 is 15 residues long. In DNA, the CDR3 is TGTGCCAGCAGCCAAGGGGGCAGGGACACCGGGGAGCTGTTTTTT. Encoded protein: CASSQGGRDTGELFF.

The chain employs TRBV18 and TRBJ1-5; tentative D call: TRBD1 (6 bases). The CDR3 contains 15 residues. V was cut by 3 bases and J by 4 bases, with 13 bases left in between. The germline CDR1 and CDR2 sequences are KGHSH and LQKENI. CDR3 residues: CASSPGRTENQPQHF. The CDR3 DNA sequence: TGTGCCAGCTCACCGGGCCGGACAGAGAATCAGCCCCAGCATTTT.

This clone appeared once. The V gene is TRBV24-1, the J gene TRBJ2-2; TRBD1 matches 11 bases. Trimming at V came to 3 bases and at J to 7 bases, leaving 9 bases not matched to a gene. Germline CDR1 is KGHDR and CDR2 is SFDVKD. CDR3 size: 17 residues. The CDR3 is CATSDLPRTGGGGELFF. CDR3 coding DNA: TGTGCCACCAGTGATCTCCCAAGGACAGGGGGCGGCGGGGAGCTGTTTTTT.

In its sample, this clone was seen once. J is TRBJ1-5 and V is TRBV28; D ambiguous. With 5 bases removed from V and 7 bases from J, the gap between germline ends came to 15 bases. The CDR3 covers 14 residues. Germline V gives CDR1 MDHEN, CDR2 SYDVKM. As DNA, the CDR3 is TGTGCCAGCAGTCCAAAGACCGGCGGGCAGCCCCAGCATTTT. Protein sequence: CASSPKTGGQPQHF.

V is TRBV19 and J is TRBJ1-1, with D possibly TRBD1 on 5 matching bases. Trimming cost V 5 bases and J 6 bases, with 16 bases left between them. CDR3 length: 14 residues. Germline values: CDR1 LNHDA, CDR2 SQIVND (reference sequence). This CDR3 reads CASSDDWGPPEAFF. CDR3 coding DNA: TGTGCCAGTAGTGATGATTGGGGCCCCCCTGAAGCTTTCTTT.